One and the same sample provided the 17 T cell receptor beta chains below, sequenced in a study of blood T cell repertoires in COVID-19. Repertoires were generated with immunoSEQ multiplex PCR, while TCRdb's copy carries only in-frame clones and drops some. The sample records roughly 140,000 clones, approximately 90% being singletons. The sequencing sample was made of peripheral blood. These receptors originate from a woman aged 55-70 years with active or convalescent COVID-19.

This chain links TRBV5-4 with TRBJ2-7, with TRBD1 matching over 7 bases. V was clipped by 4 bases and J by 2 bases; unmatched bases: 12. Germline CDR1 is SGHNT and CDR2 is YYREEE (reference sequence). The CDR3 runs to 16 residues. The CDR3, as DNA: TGTGCCAGCAGCACACCCGGTGGGGACAGAGCCTACGAGCAGTACTTC. As protein: CASSTPGGDRAYEQYF.

The chain uses TRBV4-2 and TRBJ2-5, with TRBD1 as a possible D gene (6 bases). V lost 5 bases, J lost 3 bases, and 10 bases lay in between. CDR1 and CDR2 (germline): LGHNA, YNFKEQ. The CDR3 contains 13 residues. The CDR3 reads CASSTDRKETQYF. The CDR3 DNA is TGTGCCAGCAGCACCGACAGGAAAGAGACCCAGTACTTC.

This sequence joins TRBV7-6 and TRBJ1-5, with TRBD1 as a possible D gene (6 bases). There are 15 residues in the CDR3. V lost 0 bases to trimming and J lost 9 bases, with 15 bases between them. Germline CDR1 and CDR2: SGHVS and FNYEAQ. CDR3 sequence reads: CASSLAGGPTAPQHF. In nucleotides, the CDR3 is TGTGCCAGCAGCTTAGCGGGGGGGCCCACCGCGCCCCAGCATTTT.

The V and J genes are TRBV10-3 and TRBJ2-3; tentative D call: TRBD1 (5 bases). V shed 3 bases and J shed 6 bases, with 13 bases lying between them. CDR1 is ENHRY, CDR2 SYGVKD, per germline. This CDR3 is 14 amino acids long. The CDR3 coding sequence is TGTGCCATCAGTGAAGGGGCTCGAGGTGATACGCAGTATTTT. Amino acids: CAISEGARGDTQYF.

The rearrangement links TRBV27 to TRBJ1-3; D remains unclear. Trimming removed 2 bases at V and 2 bases at J, with 22 bases between. This CDR3 spans 19 amino acids. Germline V CDR1 and CDR2: MNHEY, SMNVEV (reference sequence). DNA for the CDR3: TGTGCCAGCAGTTTAAGCCCGAGTGTTCCTGGTACGCCTGGAAACACCATATATTTT. The encoded protein is CASSLSPSVPGTPGNTIYF.

The rearrangement joins TRBV5-4 to TRBJ1-4; 7 nucleotides match TRBD1. The V gene end was trimmed by 2 bases and the J gene end by 4 bases; junction bases not matched to a gene: 5. CDR1 is SGHNT, CDR2 YYREEE, per germline (reference sequence). The CDR3 extends over 15 amino acids. This CDR3 reads CASSLGTADNEKLFF. The CDR3, as DNA: TGTGCCAGCAGCTTAGGGACAGCCGATAATGAAAAACTGTTTTTT.

This chain joins TRBV2 and TRBJ2-5, with 11 bases lining up with TRBD1. Germline CDR1 and CDR2: SNHLY and FYNNEI. Trimming at V came to 6 bases and at J to 2 bases, leaving 5 bases not matched to a gene. The length of the CDR3 is 15 residues. The CDR3 sequence is CASRAGTGGQETQYF. In DNA form, the CDR3 reads TGTGCCAGCAGAGCCGGGACAGGGGGGCAAGAGACCCAGTACTTC.

This chain uses TRBV14 with TRBJ1-1; TRBD1 might be the D (5 bases). CDR3 size: 14 residues. Trimming stripped 3 bases from V and 1 base from J, with 9 bases between. Germline V gives CDR1 SGHDN, CDR2 FVKESK. DNA of the CDR3: TGTGCCAGCAGCCAGGGACTGCCGAACACTGAAGCTTTCTTT. As protein: CASSQGLPNTEAFF.

This clone came up a few times. The rearrangement joins TRBV3-1 (or the pseudogene TRBV3-2) to TRBJ2-2, with 10 bases lining up with TRBD2. CDR1 and CDR2 from the germline V gene are LGHDT and YNNKEL (reference sequence). The CDR3 is 15 residues long. V shed 1 base, J shed 9 bases, and the junction held 5 bases outside the gene matches. The CDR3 region is CASSQGSGGARELFF. The DNA of the CDR3 is TGTGCCAGCAGCCAAGGGAGCGGGGGGGCGAGGGAGCTGTTTTTT.

This sequence joins TRBV12-3 or TRBV12-4 and TRBJ1-2; 9 nucleotides agree with TRBD1. With V trimmed by 5 bases and J by 5 bases, 3 bases remained unmatched. The CDR3 loop spans 13 amino acids. CDR3 DNA: TGTGCCAGCAGTGTACAGGGGGCGTATGGCTACACCTTC. It codes for CASSVQGAYGYTF.

The chain is built from TRBV5-4 and TRBJ1-2; TRBD1 might be the D (5 bases). The ends were cut back, 1 base at V and 3 bases at J, with 7 bases in the middle. The germline V gene has CDR1 SGHNT and CDR2 YYREEE (reference sequence). CDR3 length: 13 amino acids. The CDR3 here is CASSLQGDYGYTF. DNA of the CDR3: TGTGCCAGCAGCTTGCAGGGTGACTATGGCTACACCTTC. Based on the CDR3 plus reference TRBV5-4 and TRBJ1-2, the full variable domain is ETGVTQSPTHLIKTRGQQVTLRCSSQSGHNTVSWYQQALGQGPQFIFQYYREEENGRGNFPPRFSGLQFPNYSSELNVNALELDDSALYLCASSLQGDYGYTFGSGTRLTVV.

The gene calls are TRBV10-3 and TRBJ1-3; 10 positions match TRBD1. Per the germline V gene, CDR1 is ENHRY and CDR2 is SYGVKD. This CDR3 spans 16 amino acids. V was pared by 10 bases and J by 2 bases, with 11 bases of the junction left unmatched. The CDR3 sequence: CATGTGVFRAGNTIYF. The CDR3 DNA reads TGTGCCACCGGGACAGGGGTATTCAGGGCTGGAAACACCATATATTTT.

The chain recombines TRBV6-5 with TRBJ2-7; TRBD2 matches at 9 bases. The CDR3 has 16 amino acids. J was trimmed by 1 base and V by 2 bases; bases with no gene match: 6. Germline V gene data show CDR1 as MNHEY and CDR2 as SVGAGI. The CDR3, as DNA: TGTGCCAGCAGTTACGGAGCAGCGGGGGGTTCCTACGAGCAGTACTTC. Its translation: CASSYGAAGGSYEQYF.

The rearrangement links TRBV5-1 to TRBJ2-5; TRBD2 agrees at 7 bases. The ends lost 2 bases at V and 4 bases at J; junction bases unmatched: 2. The CDR3 consists of 13 residues. The germline gives CDR1 SGHRS, CDR2 YFSETQ. The CDR3 nucleotides are TGCGCCAGCAGCTTCGGCGGGGGAGAGACCCAGTACTTC. This sequence encodes CASSFGGGETQYF.

This chain joins TRBV11-3 and TRBJ2-3, with D uncertain. V lost 5 bases to trimming and J lost 7 bases, with 10 bases between them. The germline V gene encodes CDR1 SGHNT and CDR2 YENEEA. This CDR3 comprises 12 residues. CDR3 DNA sequence: TGTGCCAGCAGCCCCAACGGGTATACGCAGTATTTT. Translation gives CASSPNGYTQYF.

The chain is built from TRBV9 and TRBJ1-4, with D hard to call. CDR3 size: 15 residues. CDR1 and CDR2 (germline): SGDLS, YYNGEE. Trimming removed 0 bases from V and 0 bases from J, with 6 bases in between. The CDR3 loop reads CASSVAPATNEKLFF. CDR3 DNA sequence: TGTGCCAGCAGCGTAGCCCCCGCAACTAATGAAAAACTGTTTTTT. Looking up the rest from reference TRBV9 and TRBJ1-4 gives the full variable domain: DSGVTQTPKHLITATGQRVTLRCSPRSGDLSVYWYQQSLDQGLQFLIQYYNGEERAKGNILERFSAQQFPDLHSELNLSSLELGDSALYFCASSVAPATNEKLFFGSGTQLSVL.

The CDR3 loop reads CASSQDGKRTGRSYNSPLHF. CDR3 sequence (DNA): TGTGCCAGCAGCCAAGATGGGAAAAGGACAGGGCGCTCCTATAATTCACCCCTCCACTTT. The chain employs TRBV3-1 (or the pseudogene TRBV3-2) and TRBJ1-6; 8 nucleotides line up with TRBD1. The CDR3 is made up of 20 amino acids. In germline, CDR1 is LGHDT, CDR2 YNNKEL (reference sequence). J gave up 0 bases and V 0 bases, and 10 bases lay outside the gene matches.